What follows are 7 T cell receptor beta chains derived from one specimen sequenced in a study of cytotoxic CD8 clonotypes in ibrutinib-treated CLL. Assay: immunoSEQ multiplex PCR; the TCRdb copy retains only in-frame clones and omits some. The table has about 200,000 clones, 79% seen once. The sample consisted of PBMCs, taken after 12 months of ibrutinib treatment. These receptors were obtained from a human donor with chronic lymphocytic leukemia.

The chain's CDR3 is CASSRGDLRSYEQYF. The CDR3 DNA is TGTGCCAGTAGTAGAGGGGATTTGAGGTCCTACGAGCAGTACTTC. The rearrangement uses TRBV19 and TRBJ2-7; D tentatively fits TRBD1 or TRBD2 (5 bases each). Germline assignment: CDR1 LNHDA and CDR2 SQIVND (reference sequence). The CDR3 totals 15 residues. The V gene lost 4 bases and the J gene lost 1 base, with 14 bases spanning the gap.

The genes are TRBV6-5 and TRBJ1-1; the D gene is possibly TRBD1 (5 bases). The CDR3 runs to 14 residues. Trimming shortened V by 0 bases and J by 4 bases, and 9 bases separated the two germline ends. Germline-derived CDR1 and CDR2 are MNHEY and SVGAGI. CDR3 protein: CASSYSRGTTEAFF. The DNA of the CDR3 is TGTGCCAGCAGTTACTCGAGAGGGACCACTGAAGCTTTCTTT.

The table lists this clone with a count of one. V gene TRBV6-5 combines with J gene TRBJ2-7; D assignment may be TRBD1 or TRBD2 (7 bases each). The CDR3 totals 15 residues. V dropped 6 bases and J dropped 1 base, with 16 bases sitting between them. Germline CDR1 MNHEY, CDR2 SVGAGI. DNA of the CDR3: TGTGCCAGCAGATCTCCAGGGGGGGGGTCCTACGAGCAGTACTTC. This gives the protein CASRSPGGGSYEQYF.

The rearrangement links TRBV5-1 to TRBJ1-1; D not resolved. The CDR3 runs 14 residues. Deletions cut 0 bases from V and 0 bases from J, with 6 bases between. The V gene's germline CDR1 is SGHRS and CDR2 YFSETQ. The CDR3 region is CASSLGPMNTEAFF. The CDR3 nucleotides read TGCGCCAGCAGCTTGGGACCTATGAACACTGAAGCTTTCTTT.

This clone has a count of ten or more. This rearrangement joins TRBV6-5 to TRBJ1-3; no reliable D call. Trimming left V 6 bases short and J 4 bases short, with 7 bases between. Germline lookup yields CDR1 MNHEY and CDR2 SVGAGI. The length of the CDR3 is 12 residues. As DNA, the CDR3 is TGTGCCAGCAGATCAGACGGAAACACCATATATTTT. Protein sequence: CASRSDGNTIYF.

This clone showed up just a few times. One junction end disagrees with the germline gene, perhaps due to a read error. The chain is built from TRBV28 and TRBJ2-7, with D tentatively TRBD2 (6 bases). Germline CDR1 and CDR2: MDHEN and SYDVKM. The CDR3 extends over 11 amino acids. As DNA, the CDR3 is TGTGCCAGCAGGACGGCATCTTGGGAGGACTTC. Protein product: CASRTASWEDF.

The rearrangement uses TRBV7-3 and TRBJ1-6; no definite D call. Per germline, CDR1 SGHTA and CDR2 FQGTGA. The CDR3 spans 15 residues. Trimming shortened V by 0 bases and J by 7 bases, and 10 bases separated the two germline ends. CDR3 sequence (DNA): TGTGCCAGCAGCTTAACGACCGGGGTGAATTCACCCCTCCACTTT. This translates into CASSLTTGVNSPLHF.